These 21 T cell receptor beta chains originate from one sample sequenced in a study of cytomegalovirus exposure and HLA in healthy donors. Primers included in the PCR were 60 Vbeta and 13 Jbeta primers. Profiled with immunoSEQ multiplex PCR; TCRdb holds only in-frame clones, not every one. This sample has about 130,000 clones; 70% to 85% occur once, and the top ten carry around 1.6%. Input material: PBMCs. The receptors stem from a female donor in good health and CMV-seronegative.

The J gene is TRBJ1-5, the V gene TRBV27; possible D gene TRBD1, 5 bases. Trimming removed 1 base at V and 6 bases at J, with 16 bases between. There are 16 residues in the CDR3. Germline assignment: CDR1 MNHEY and CDR2 SMNVEV (reference sequence). The CDR3 DNA sequence: TGTGCCAGCAGTTTATTGGGCACCCTTGGGGCTCAGCCCCAGCATTTT. Protein: CASSLLGTLGAQPQHF.

The rearrangement uses TRBV4-3 and TRBJ2-2, with a weak D call TRBD2 (6 bases). The V and J ends lost 0 bases and 4 bases respectively, with 12 bases between them. There are 16 residues in the CDR3. Germline V CDR1 and CDR2: LGHNA, YSLEER. The chain's CDR3 is CASSQDPSGPTGELFF. The CDR3 DNA reads TGCGCCAGCAGCCAAGATCCCAGCGGGCCCACCGGGGAGCTGTTTTTT.

This clone has a handful of counts. The gene calls are TRBV30 and TRBJ1-1, with D unresolved. The ends were cut back, 5 bases at V and 5 bases at J, with 12 bases in the middle. The CDR3 has 12 residues. Germline V lookup: CDR1 GTSNPN, CDR2 SVGIG (reference sequence). CDR3 region: CAWGEGWTEAFF. CDR3 DNA sequence: TGTGCCTGGGGAGAGGGCTGGACTGAAGCTTTCTTT.

This clone was seen just once. The identical CDR3 is also encoded by other nucleotide sequences in the sample. The V gene is TRBV5-4, the J gene TRBJ2-7; 9 bases map to TRBD1. CDR3 length: 14 amino acids. Germline CDR1 is SGHNT and CDR2 is YYREEE (reference sequence). With V trimmed by 4 bases and J by 2 bases, 4 bases remained unmatched. The CDR3 is CASSLRQGAYEQYF. The CDR3 DNA sequence: TGTGCCAGCAGCCTCAGACAGGGGGCCTACGAGCAGTACTTC.

The chain links TRBV13 to TRBJ2-7; possible D gene TRBD2, 6 bases. Trimming left V 2 bases short and J 3 bases short, with 14 bases between. The CDR3 has 15 residues. In germline, CDR1 is PRHDT, CDR2 FYEKMQ (reference sequence). The CDR3 region is CASSLPSGGDYEQYF. CDR3 coding DNA: TGTGCCAGCAGCTTACCTTCCGGGGGAGACTACGAGCAGTACTTC.

This clone has a single count. This chain links TRBV6-1 with TRBJ1-4; D is uncertain. The CDR3 spans 17 residues. Deletions cut 3 bases from V and 0 bases from J, with 14 bases between. Germline V CDR1 and CDR2: MNHNS, SASEGT. The CDR3 loop reads CASSEPPSGTTNEKLFF. The DNA for the CDR3 is TGTGCCAGCAGTGAGCCTCCTTCGGGTACAACTAATGAAAAACTGTTTTTT.

The gene calls are TRBV28 and TRBJ2-1; D gene uncertain. V lost 2 bases and J 6 bases, leaving 8 bases between the germline ends. From germline, CDR1 is MDHEN and CDR2 SYDVKM. CDR3 length: 13 amino acids. CDR3 nucleotide sequence: TGTGCCAGCAGTTTAAGGCTAGTCAATGAGCAGTTCTTC. This encodes CASSLRLVNEQFF.

The chain carries TRBV10-3 and TRBJ1-1, with a possible D match to TRBD1 (6 bases). The V end was cut by 6 bases, the J end by 0 bases, with 11 bases between. This CDR3 contains 14 residues. Germline assignment: CDR1 ENHRY and CDR2 SYGVKD. The CDR3 is CAIRGPGVNTEAFF. For the CDR3, the DNA is TGTGCCATCAGGGGGCCAGGGGTGAACACTGAAGCTTTCTTT.

The chain uses TRBV5-1 and TRBJ1-1, with 8 bases lining up with TRBD1. The V and J ends lost 4 bases and 0 bases, in that order; junction bases with no gene match: 8. Germline values: CDR1 SGHRS, CDR2 YFSETQ. The CDR3 consists of 16 residues. CDR3 DNA: TGCGCCAGCAGCCCATGGACAGGGACCATGAACACTGAAGCTTTCTTT. Its protein product is CASSPWTGTMNTEAFF.

This chain's CDR3 is CASSEGPGTGNSPLHF. As DNA, the CDR3 is TGTGCCAGCAGTGAGGGTCCCGGGACAGGCAATTCACCCCTCCACTTT. This chain joins TRBV6-1 and TRBJ1-6, with 8 bases that match TRBD1. Per germline, CDR1 MNHNS and CDR2 SASEGT. The CDR3 is 16 amino acids. Unmatched junction bases numbered 8, after V lost 3 bases and J lost 7 bases.

This clone was seen only a few times. The chain links TRBV15 to TRBJ2-1; D might be TRBD2 (5 bases). The germline V gene encodes CDR1 LNHNV and CDR2 YYDKDF (reference sequence). The CDR3 has 17 residues. Trimming removed 5 bases from V and 7 bases from J, with 24 bases in between. CDR3 DNA sequence: TGTGCCACCAGCGGAGCCGGTGGACTGAGAAAGGAAAATGAGCAGTTCTTC. Its translation: CATSGAGGLRKENEQFF.

This clone has a handful of counts. V usage is TRBV6-5 and J usage is TRBJ2-7; 8 bases are a match to TRBD1. This CDR3 is 16 amino acids long. CDR1 and CDR2 from the germline V gene are MNHEY and SVGAGI. The V segment lost 0 bases and the J segment 2 bases; nucleotides outside the gene matches: 6. The CDR3 nucleotides read TGTGCCAGCAGTTACTCAAAGGGACAGGTAGCCTACGAGCAGTACTTC. Residues: CASSYSKGQVAYEQYF.

The rearrangement joins TRBV30 to TRBJ2-1; 8 nucleotides match TRBD2. Germline lookup yields CDR1 GTSNPN and CDR2 SVGIG (reference sequence). This CDR3 spans 12 amino acids. The ends lost 5 bases at V and 14 bases at J; junction bases unmatched: 11. CDR3 DNA sequence: TGTGCCTGGGGTAGGGGGGGGCGGGGGGAGTTCTTC. This translates into CAWGRGGRGEFF.

CDR3 nucleotides: TGCAGCGTTGAAGATGCTACCTACGAGCAGTACTTC. This sequence encodes CSVEDATYEQYF. The chain carries TRBV29-1 and TRBJ2-7, with D uncertain. CDR1 and CDR2 (germline): SQVTM, ANQGSEA. The CDR3 spans 12 residues. V lost 0 bases and J lost 2, with 5 bases in between.

The J gene is TRBJ1-1, the V gene TRBV21-1. TRBV21-1 is a documented pseudogene. This CDR3 contains 14 residues. CDR3 protein: CASSKALRNTEAFF. CDR3 DNA: TGTGCCAGCAGCAAAGCGCTAAGAAACACTGAAGCTTTCTTT.

This clone was observed a few times. This chain joins TRBV7-3 and TRBJ2-2; maybe TRBD1 (5 bases). V was cut by 6 bases and J by 0 bases, with 8 bases left in between. Germline-derived CDR1 and CDR2 are SGHTA and FQGTGA. The CDR3 consists of 14 residues. This CDR3 reads CASRTATNTGELFF. The CDR3 nucleotides are TGTGCCAGCAGGACAGCTACGAACACCGGGGAGCTGTTTTTT.

The chain links TRBV28 to TRBJ2-7, with TRBD2 identical over 13 bases. Germline values: CDR1 MDHEN, CDR2 SYDVKM. J lost 7 bases, V lost 7 bases, and 13 bases had no gene match. This CDR3 region has 16 residues. The DNA for the CDR3 is TGTGCCAGCACCACTCTGGGACTAGCGGGATACGGTGAGCAGTACTTC. It yields the protein CASTTLGLAGYGEQYF.

About this clone itself: One end of the junction is discordant with germline, which a read error may explain. CDR3 coding DNA: TGTGCCAGCAGCCTCGGACTAGCGGGAACCTACGGGCAGTACTTC. It yields the protein CASSLGLAGTYGQYF. The chain joins TRBV14 to TRBJ2-7; 12 bases fit TRBD2. This CDR3 is 15 amino acids long. CDR1 and CDR2 from the germline V gene are SGHDN and FVKESK.

Concerning this clone itself: In the same sample, other DNA sequences code for this CDR3. V is TRBV5-1 and J is TRBJ2-7; 10 positions match TRBD2. The CDR3 spans 14 residues. The V gene's germline CDR1 is SGHRS and CDR2 YFSETQ. With V trimmed by 0 bases and J by 3 bases, 0 bases remained unmatched. The CDR3 DNA reads as TGCGCCAGCAGCTTGGGGACTAGCGGCTACGAGCAGTACTTC. Translated, it gives CASSLGTSGYEQYF.

This chain joins TRBV4-1 and TRBJ2-5, with D possibly matching TRBD2 (5 bases). The CDR3 contains 13 residues. Germline-derived CDR1 and CDR2 are MGHRA and YSYEKL. Trimming removed 10 bases at V and 7 bases at J, with 19 bases between. The DNA for the CDR3 is TGCGCCAACAAGACTCTCTTGGGGAGGACCCAGTACTTC. Amino acid sequence: CANKTLLGRTQYF.

The chain is built from TRBV15 and TRBJ1-5; tentatively, D is TRBD1 (6 bases). Trimming took off 1 base at V and 2 bases at J, with 6 bases between the two ends. This CDR3 is 14 amino acids long. Germline CDR1 reads LNHNV; CDR2 reads YYDKDF (reference sequence). CDR3 amino acids: CATSRAGGNQPQHF. CDR3 DNA sequence: TGTGCCACCAGCAGAGCAGGGGGCAATCAGCCCCAGCATTTT.